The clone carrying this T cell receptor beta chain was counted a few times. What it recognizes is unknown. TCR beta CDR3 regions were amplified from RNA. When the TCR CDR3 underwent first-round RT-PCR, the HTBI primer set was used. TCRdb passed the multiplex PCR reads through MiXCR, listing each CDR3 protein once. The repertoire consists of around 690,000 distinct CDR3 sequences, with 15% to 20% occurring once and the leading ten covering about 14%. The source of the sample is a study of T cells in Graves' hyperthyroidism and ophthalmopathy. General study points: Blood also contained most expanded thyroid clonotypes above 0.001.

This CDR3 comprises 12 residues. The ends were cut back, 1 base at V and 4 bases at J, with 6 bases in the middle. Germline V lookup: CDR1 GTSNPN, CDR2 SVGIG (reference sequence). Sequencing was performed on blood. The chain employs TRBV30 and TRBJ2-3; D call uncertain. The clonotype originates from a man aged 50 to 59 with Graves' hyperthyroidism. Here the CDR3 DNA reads TGTGCCTGGAGTGCCGGATCAGATACGCAGTATTTT. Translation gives CAWSAGSDTQYF. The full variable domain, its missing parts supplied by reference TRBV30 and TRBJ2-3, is SQTIHQWPATLVQPVGSPLSLECTVEGTSNPNLYWYRQAAGRGLQLLFYSVGIGQISSEVPQNLSASRPQDRQFILSSKKLLLSDSGFYLCAWSAGSDTQYFGPGTRLTVL.